These 25 T cell receptor beta chains were all obtained from the same sample, sequenced in a study of CD8 T cells in ankylosing spondylitis. MiXCR, run by TCRdb on the 5' RACE reads, gives a single entry per CDR3 protein. In the table there are a few hundred thousand distinct CDR3 sequences, 18% of which are singletons. Sequencing was done on a sample of blood, either unsorted or a sorted T cell fraction (not recorded which). The source is a male donor with ankylosing spondylitis or in good health (not recorded which).

The V call is TRBV5-5, the J call TRBJ2-7, with TRBD2 identical over 7 bases. The V segment lost 0 bases and the J segment 2 bases; nucleotides outside the gene matches: 5. Germline V lookup: CDR1 SGHKS, CDR2 YYEKEE (reference sequence). The CDR3 is made up of 15 amino acids. The CDR3 sequence is CASSLAAGETYEQYF. The DNA for the CDR3 is TGTGCCAGCAGCTTGGCGGCGGGGGAAACCTACGAGCAGTACTTC. The full variable domain, completed using reference TRBV5-5 and TRBJ2-7, is DAGVTQSPTHLIKTRGQQVTLRCSPISGHKSVSWYQQVLGQGPQFIFQYYEKEERGRGNFPDRFSARQFPNYSSELNVNALLLGDSALYLCASSLAAGETYEQYFGPGTRLTVT.

Only a few counts were recorded for this clonotype. V usage is TRBV12-3 or TRBV12-4 and J usage is TRBJ2-7; D might be TRBD2 (6 bases). This CDR3 has 13 residues. V shed 7 bases and J shed 2 bases, with 12 bases lying between them. The CDR3 loop reads CASTPGLPYEQYF. In DNA form, the CDR3 reads TGTGCCAGCACCCCGGGACTGCCCTACGAGCAGTACTTC.

This clonotype was recorded many times. The chain joins TRBV4-1 to TRBJ2-7, with 9 bases identical to TRBD1. V lost 4 bases, J lost 1 base, and 8 bases stayed unmatched. The CDR3 runs to 16 residues. The germline CDR1 and CDR2 sequences are MGHRA and YSYEKL. CDR3 DNA: TGCGCCAGCAGCCGGGAACAGGGGGCGCGGTCCTACGAGCAGTACTTC. It codes for CASSREQGARSYEQYF.

V usage is TRBV11-2 and J usage is TRBJ2-7; the match to TRBD2 covers 7 bases. With V trimmed by 0 bases and J by 5 bases, 13 bases remained unmatched. Germline CDR1 SGHAT, CDR2 FQNNGV. The CDR3 runs 17 residues. The CDR3: CASSLDELRTSLNEQYF. The CDR3 bases are TGTGCCAGCAGCTTAGATGAGTTGCGGACTAGTCTTAACGAGCAGTACTTC. Looking up the rest from reference TRBV11-2 and TRBJ2-7 gives the full variable domain: EAGVAQSPRYKIIEKRQSVAFWCNPISGHATLYWYQQILGQGPKLLIQFQNNGVVDDSQLPKDRFSAERLKGVDSTLKIQPAKLEDSAVYLCASSLDELRTSLNEQYFGPGTRLTVT.

The genes are TRBV19 and TRBJ1-2; a possible D gene is TRBD1 (6 bases). Germline V gives CDR1 LNHDA, CDR2 SQIVND (reference sequence). Deletions cut 3 bases from V and 4 bases from J, with 15 bases between. This CDR3 region has 15 residues. The CDR3 reads CASSITGIQRYGYTF. The CDR3 coding sequence is TGTGCCAGTAGTATCACAGGGATACAGCGCTATGGCTACACCTTC.

The V call is TRBV27, the J call TRBJ2-5; D remains unclear. Germline CDR1 reads MNHEY; CDR2 reads SMNVEV (reference sequence). There are 13 residues in the CDR3. The V end lost 5 bases, the J end lost 4 bases, and 11 bases lay between the germline ends. CDR3 sequence reads: CASSPTLGETQYF. CDR3 nucleotide sequence: TGTGCCAGCAGTCCGACCTTGGGAGAGACCCAGTACTTC.

Only a few counts were recorded for this clonotype. The chain is built from TRBV9 and TRBJ1-5, with D possibly being TRBD1 (5 bases). Trimming took 0 bases from V and 1 from J, leaving 8 bases between them. Germline V lookup: CDR1 SGDLS, CDR2 YYNGEE. CDR3 length equals 15 residues. The CDR3 sequence: CASSVGGLSNQPQHF. The DNA for the CDR3 is TGTGCCAGCAGCGTAGGGGGGTTGAGCAATCAGCCCCAGCATTTT.

This rearrangement joins TRBV7-2 to TRBJ2-7; no reliable D call. The germline V gene encodes CDR1 SGHTA and CDR2 FQGNSA. The V gene lost 5 bases and the J gene lost 4 bases, with 12 bases spanning the gap. CDR3 length equals 13 residues. DNA of the CDR3: TGTGCCAGCAGCCCGGCGAGGCATTACGAGCAGTACTTC. It specifies CASSPARHYEQYF.

The V and J genes are TRBV4-3 and TRBJ2-1; 10 bases fit TRBD1. Germline CDR1 reads LGHNA; CDR2 reads YSLEER. With V trimmed by 0 bases and J by 9 bases, 5 bases remained unmatched. The CDR3 has 15 amino acids. The CDR3 DNA reads as TGCGCCAGCAGCCAAGACCGACAGGGGGCGAGTGAGCAGTTCTTC. Translating gives CASSQDRQGASEQFF.

This clonotype was detected only a few times. The rearrangement uses TRBV4-1 and TRBJ2-7; D gene ambiguous. Trimming pared 4 bases from V and 1 base from J, leaving 14 bases between. The CDR3 contains 15 residues. The germline CDR1 and CDR2 sequences are MGHRA and YSYEKL. The CDR3 coding sequence is TGCGCCAGCAGCCTGGGATCAACGGTGTCCTACGAGCAGTACTTC. Protein sequence: CASSLGSTVSYEQYF.

This clonotype was detected many times. The gene calls are TRBV12-3 or TRBV12-4 and TRBJ1-2, with D possibly TRBD1 on 6 matching bases. V was shortened by 6 bases and J by 3 bases, with 14 bases between the two germline ends. The length of the CDR3 is 14 residues. The CDR3 sequence is CASRPRQADYGYTF. As DNA, the CDR3 is TGTGCCAGCAGACCCCGACAGGCCGACTATGGCTACACCTTC.

At least ten counts were recorded for this clonotype. The chain carries TRBV9 and TRBJ1-1; tentatively, D is TRBD1 (6 bases). V gave up 4 bases and J gave up 5 bases, with 18 bases separating them. The length of the CDR3 is 15 residues. Germline CDR1 SGDLS, CDR2 YYNGEE. Here the CDR3 DNA reads TGTGCCAGCAGCTCGAGGACAGACCTAGAAACTGAAGCTTTCTTT. It specifies CASSSRTDLETEAFF.

V gene TRBV20-1 combines with J gene TRBJ2-1; TRBD2 matches 10 bases. J lost 5 bases, V lost 6 bases, and 10 bases had no gene match. The V gene's germline CDR1 is DFQATT and CDR2 SNEGSKA (reference sequence). The CDR3 is 15 residues long. As DNA, the CDR3 is TGCAGTGCGGACGAACGGCTAGCGGGGGACAATGAGCAGTTCTTC. Its protein product is CSADERLAGDNEQFF.

This sequence joins TRBV5-1 and TRBJ2-2, with TRBD2 matching 8 bases. There are 16 residues in the CDR3. CDR1 SGHRS and CDR2 YFSETQ come from the germline V gene. After removal of 2 bases from V and 4 bases from J, the junction contained 7 bases not matched to a gene. CDR3 protein: CASSFWAGGGTGELFF. The CDR3 DNA follows: TGCGCCAGCAGCTTTTGGGCGGGAGGAGGCACCGGGGAGCTGTTTTTT.

As for this clonotype: A much bigger clone sits one base away, suggesting this may be a read error. The V call is TRBV14, the J call TRBJ2-1, with 9 bases fitting TRBD1. The CDR3 is made up of 15 amino acids. Germline V gene lookup returns CDR1 SGHDN and CDR2 FVKESK. CDR3 DNA: TGTGCCAGCACCCAAGCCCCCGGGACAGGGAACGAGCAGTTCTTC. This encodes CASTQAPGTGNEQFF.

This clonotype has only one observation. This sequence joins TRBV29-1 and TRBJ2-7; D is perhaps TRBD2 (6 bases). V lost 4 bases, J lost 4 bases, and 14 bases lay in between. The CDR3 covers 13 residues. Looked up from germline, CDR1 is SQVTM and CDR2 is ANQGSEA. The CDR3 bases are TGCAGCGTTGCCGTGGGGGGTCTGTACGAGCAGTACTTC. It encodes CSVAVGGLYEQYF.

V gene TRBV12-3 or TRBV12-4 combines with J gene TRBJ2-1; possibly TRBD2 for D (6 bases). V dropped 2 bases and J dropped 7 bases, with 24 bases sitting between them. CDR3 length: 18 amino acids. The chain's CDR3 is CASSLLGSGQKEENEQFF. DNA of the CDR3: TGTGCCAGCAGTTTATTAGGAAGCGGGCAAAAAGAAGAAAATGAGCAGTTCTTC.

At least ten counts were recorded for this clonotype. The chain links TRBV12-3 or TRBV12-4 to TRBJ2-7; tentative D call: TRBD2 (5 bases). The CDR3 covers 14 residues. Trimming removed 3 bases from V and 3 bases from J, with 12 bases in between. CDR3 amino acids: CASSLGVGGYEQYF. The CDR3 nucleotides are TGTGCCAGCAGTTTGGGAGTGGGCGGCTACGAGCAGTACTTC.

Relative to its sample, this clonotype is medium-sized. The V gene is TRBV29-1, the J gene TRBJ2-2; 8 nucleotides agree with TRBD1. V lost 1 base to trimming and J lost 5 bases; unmatched junction nucleotides: 12. The CDR3 runs to 17 residues. The germline CDR1 and CDR2 sequences are SQVTM and ANQGSEA. CDR3 sequence (DNA): TGCAGCGTTGAAGGATTCGGGGCAGGGGGCGAGACCGGGGAGCTGTTTTTT. Its translation: CSVEGFGAGGETGELFF.

The chain carries TRBV24-1 and TRBJ2-1; D gene unclear. This CDR3 comprises 13 residues. Germline V lookup: CDR1 KGHDR, CDR2 SFDVKD. The germline V and J ends were trimmed by 3 bases and 6 bases, with 8 bases remaining between them. The CDR3 DNA reads TGTGCCACCAGTGATGTTCCAGGCAATGAGCAGTTCTTC. This translates into CATSDVPGNEQFF.

This clonotype has just a few counts. This chain links TRBV6-5 with TRBJ2-1; D is unclear. The CDR3 is 13 residues long. V dropped 0 bases and J dropped 5 bases, with 5 bases sitting between them. In germline, CDR1 is MNHEY, CDR2 SVGAGI. This chain's CDR3 is CASSYSTNNEQFF. In DNA, the CDR3 is TGTGCCAGCAGTTACTCTACCAACAATGAGCAGTTCTTC.

This clonotype was seen many times. The chain is built from TRBV10-3 and TRBJ2-3; 8 nucleotides align to TRBD2. The CDR3 is 16 amino acids. V was clipped by 1 base and J by 5 bases; unmatched bases: 8. Per the germline V gene, CDR1 is ENHRY and CDR2 is SYGVKD. The CDR3 loop reads CAISEFGGEGQDTQYF. The CDR3 DNA reads TGTGCCATCAGTGAGTTCGGGGGGGAGGGCCAAGATACGCAGTATTTT.

This clonotype has a handful of counts. The CDR3 spells CASSLGLAEGDNEQFF. The CDR3 DNA sequence: TGTGCCAGCAGCTTGGGCCTAGCGGAGGGGGACAATGAGCAGTTCTTC. V is TRBV5-6 and J is TRBJ2-1, with a tentative D call TRBD2 (7 bases). The CDR3 consists of 16 residues. Trimming took off 0 bases at V and 5 bases at J, with 15 bases between the two ends. The germline gives CDR1 SGHDT, CDR2 YYEEEE.

The J gene is TRBJ2-5, the V gene TRBV10-3; no definite D call. CDR3 length: 13 residues. CDR1 is ENHRY and CDR2 is SYGVKD in the germline V gene. V was shortened by 2 bases and J by 4 bases, with 8 bases between the two germline ends. The CDR3 loop is CAISEAEGETQYF. CDR3 DNA: TGTGCCATCAGTGAGGCCGAAGGAGAGACCCAGTACTTC.

The chain carries TRBV7-8 and TRBJ2-3; 7 bases map to TRBD2. The CDR3 is 16 residues long. V shed 4 bases and J 5 bases; nucleotides not matched to a gene: 12. Germline loops: CDR1 SGHVS, CDR2 FQNEAQ. In nucleotides, the CDR3 is TGTGCCAGCAGCTATCAACCGGGGGGAGTTGGAGATACGCAGTATTTT. Translating gives CASSYQPGGVGDTQYF. Together with reference TRBV7-8 and TRBJ2-3, the CDR3 gives the full variable domain: GAGVSQSPRYKVAKRGQDVALRCDPISGHVSLFWYQQALGQGPEFLTYFQNEAQLDKSGLPSDRFFAERPEGSVSTLKIQRTQQEDSAVYLCASSYQPGGVGDTQYFGPGTRLTVL.